This TCR beta chain was sequenced during a study of T cell clonotyping in hematopoietic cell transplantation. Study-level findings and limits: Broader posttransplant TCR repertoire diversity was predicted by graft donor and pretransplant recipient Inverse Simpson Index values. After transplant, recipient diversity fell while pathologically expanded clonotypes grew through day 180. No sorting was done, leaving CD4 and CD8 contributions mixed.

Profiling relied on immunoSEQ multiplex PCR, and the TCRdb table lists in-frame clones only, not all of them. The sample includes fewer than 80,000 clones, 94% of them seen just once. A remark on this clone: The antigen is unknown.

CDR1 SGHDN and CDR2 FVKESK come from the germline V gene. Trimming cost V 0 bases and J 5 bases, with 13 bases left between them. The CDR3 runs 15 residues. The chain uses TRBV14 and TRBJ1-1; the D gene is possibly TRBD1 (5 bases). Specimen: peripheral blood mononuclear cells. The clonotype was recovered from a man aged 50 to 60 in good health. Some clones in this sample may be carry-over from other donors' samples. Here the CDR3 reads CASSQEIIRGTEAFF. The CDR3 nucleotides are TGTGCCAGCAGCCAAGAAATTATAAGGGGTACTGAAGCTTTCTTT.